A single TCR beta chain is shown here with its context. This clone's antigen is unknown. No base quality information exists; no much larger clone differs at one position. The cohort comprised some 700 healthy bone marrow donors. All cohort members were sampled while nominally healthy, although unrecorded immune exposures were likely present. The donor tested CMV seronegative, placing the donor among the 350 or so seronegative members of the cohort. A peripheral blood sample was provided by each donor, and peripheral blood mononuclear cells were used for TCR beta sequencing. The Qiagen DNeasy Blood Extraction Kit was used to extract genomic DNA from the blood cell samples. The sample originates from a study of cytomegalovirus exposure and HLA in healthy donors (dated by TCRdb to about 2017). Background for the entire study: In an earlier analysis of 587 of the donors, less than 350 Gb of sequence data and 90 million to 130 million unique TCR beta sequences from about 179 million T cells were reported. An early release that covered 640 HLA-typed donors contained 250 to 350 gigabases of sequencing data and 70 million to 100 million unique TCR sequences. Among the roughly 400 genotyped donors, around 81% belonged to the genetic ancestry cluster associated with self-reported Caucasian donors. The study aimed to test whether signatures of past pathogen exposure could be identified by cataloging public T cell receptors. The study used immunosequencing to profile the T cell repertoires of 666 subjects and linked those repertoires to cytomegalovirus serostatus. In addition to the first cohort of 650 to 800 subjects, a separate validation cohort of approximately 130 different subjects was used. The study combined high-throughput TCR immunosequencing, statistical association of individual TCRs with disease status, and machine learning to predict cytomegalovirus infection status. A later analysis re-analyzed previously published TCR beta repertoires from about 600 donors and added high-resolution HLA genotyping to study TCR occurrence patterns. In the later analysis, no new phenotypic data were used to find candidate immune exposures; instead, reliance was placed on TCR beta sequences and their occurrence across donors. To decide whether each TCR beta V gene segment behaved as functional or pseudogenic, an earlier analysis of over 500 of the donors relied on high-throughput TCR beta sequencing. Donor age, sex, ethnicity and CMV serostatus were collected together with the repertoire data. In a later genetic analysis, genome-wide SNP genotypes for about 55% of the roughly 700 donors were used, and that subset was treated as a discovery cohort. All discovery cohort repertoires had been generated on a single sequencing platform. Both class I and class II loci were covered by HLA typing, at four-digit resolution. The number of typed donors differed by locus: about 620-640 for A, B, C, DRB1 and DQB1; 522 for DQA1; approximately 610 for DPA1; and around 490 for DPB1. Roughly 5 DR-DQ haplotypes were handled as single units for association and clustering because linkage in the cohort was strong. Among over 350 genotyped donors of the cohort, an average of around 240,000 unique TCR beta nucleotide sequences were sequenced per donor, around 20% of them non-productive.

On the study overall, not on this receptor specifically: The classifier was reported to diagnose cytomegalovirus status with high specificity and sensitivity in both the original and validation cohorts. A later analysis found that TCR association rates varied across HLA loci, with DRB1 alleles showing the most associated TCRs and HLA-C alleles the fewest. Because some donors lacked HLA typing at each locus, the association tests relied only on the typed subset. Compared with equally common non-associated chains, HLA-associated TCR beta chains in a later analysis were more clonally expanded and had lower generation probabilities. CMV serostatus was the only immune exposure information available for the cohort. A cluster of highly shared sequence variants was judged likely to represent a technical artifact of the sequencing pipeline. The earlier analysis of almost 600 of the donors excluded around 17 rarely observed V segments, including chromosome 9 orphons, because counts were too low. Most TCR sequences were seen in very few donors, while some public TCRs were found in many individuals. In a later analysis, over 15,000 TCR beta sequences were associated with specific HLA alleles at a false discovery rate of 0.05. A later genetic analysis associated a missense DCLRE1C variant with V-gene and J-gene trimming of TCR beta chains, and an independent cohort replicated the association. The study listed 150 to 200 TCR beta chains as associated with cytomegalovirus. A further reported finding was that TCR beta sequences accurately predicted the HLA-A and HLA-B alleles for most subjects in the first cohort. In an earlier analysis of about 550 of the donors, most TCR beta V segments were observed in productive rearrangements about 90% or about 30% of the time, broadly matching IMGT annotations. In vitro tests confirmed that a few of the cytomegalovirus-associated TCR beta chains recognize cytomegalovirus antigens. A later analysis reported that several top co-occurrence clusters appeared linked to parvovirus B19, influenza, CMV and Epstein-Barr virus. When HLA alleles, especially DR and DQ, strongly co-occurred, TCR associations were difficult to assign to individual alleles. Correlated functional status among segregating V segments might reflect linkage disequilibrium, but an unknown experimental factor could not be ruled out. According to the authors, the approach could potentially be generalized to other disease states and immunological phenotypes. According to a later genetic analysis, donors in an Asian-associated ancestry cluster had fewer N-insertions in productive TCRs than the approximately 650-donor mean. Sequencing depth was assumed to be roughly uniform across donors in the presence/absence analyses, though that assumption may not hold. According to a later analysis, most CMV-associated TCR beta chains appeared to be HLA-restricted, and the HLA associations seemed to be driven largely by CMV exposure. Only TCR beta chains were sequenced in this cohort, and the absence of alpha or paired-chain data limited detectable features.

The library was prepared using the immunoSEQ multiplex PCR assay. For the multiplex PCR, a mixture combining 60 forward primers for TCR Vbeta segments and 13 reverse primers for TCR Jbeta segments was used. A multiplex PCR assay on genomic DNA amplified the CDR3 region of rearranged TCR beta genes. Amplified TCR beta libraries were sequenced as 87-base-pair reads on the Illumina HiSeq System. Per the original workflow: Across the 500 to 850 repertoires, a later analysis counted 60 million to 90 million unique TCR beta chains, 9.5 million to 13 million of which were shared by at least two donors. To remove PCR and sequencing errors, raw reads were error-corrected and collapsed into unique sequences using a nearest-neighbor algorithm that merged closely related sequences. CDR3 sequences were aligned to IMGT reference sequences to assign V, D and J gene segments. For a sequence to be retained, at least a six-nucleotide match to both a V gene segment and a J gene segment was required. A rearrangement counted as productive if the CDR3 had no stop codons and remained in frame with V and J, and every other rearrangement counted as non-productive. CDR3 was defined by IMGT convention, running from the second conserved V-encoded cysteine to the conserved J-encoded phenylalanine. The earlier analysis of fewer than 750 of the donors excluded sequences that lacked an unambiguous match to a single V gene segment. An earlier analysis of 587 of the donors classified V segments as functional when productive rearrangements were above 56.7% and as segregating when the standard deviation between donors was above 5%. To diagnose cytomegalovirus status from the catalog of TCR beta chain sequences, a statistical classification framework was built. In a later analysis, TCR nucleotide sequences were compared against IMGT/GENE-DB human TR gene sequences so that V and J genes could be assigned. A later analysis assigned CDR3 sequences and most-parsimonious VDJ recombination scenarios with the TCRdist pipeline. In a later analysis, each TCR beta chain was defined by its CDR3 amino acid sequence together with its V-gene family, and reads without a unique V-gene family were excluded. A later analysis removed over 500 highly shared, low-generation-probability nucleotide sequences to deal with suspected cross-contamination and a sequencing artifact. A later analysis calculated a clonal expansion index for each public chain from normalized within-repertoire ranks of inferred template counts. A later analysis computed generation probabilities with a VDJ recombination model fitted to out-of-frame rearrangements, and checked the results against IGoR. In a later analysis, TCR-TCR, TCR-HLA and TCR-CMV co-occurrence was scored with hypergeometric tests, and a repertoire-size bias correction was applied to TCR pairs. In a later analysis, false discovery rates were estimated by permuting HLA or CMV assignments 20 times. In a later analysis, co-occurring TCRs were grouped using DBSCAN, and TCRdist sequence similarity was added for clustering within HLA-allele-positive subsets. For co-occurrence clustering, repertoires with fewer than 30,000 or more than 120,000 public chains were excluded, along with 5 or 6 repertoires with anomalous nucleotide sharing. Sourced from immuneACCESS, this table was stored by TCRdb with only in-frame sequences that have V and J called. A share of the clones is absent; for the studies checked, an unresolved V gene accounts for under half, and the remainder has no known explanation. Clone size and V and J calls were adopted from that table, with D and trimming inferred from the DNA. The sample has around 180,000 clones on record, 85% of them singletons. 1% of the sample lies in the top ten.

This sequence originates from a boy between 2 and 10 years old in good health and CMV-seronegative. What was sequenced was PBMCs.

The CDR3 region: CASSLGGQGYGYTF. The DNA is TGCGCCAGCAGCTTGGGAGGACAGGGATATGGCTACACCTTC. The chain uses TRBV5-1 and TRBJ1-2; 8 central nucleotides agree with TRBD1. There are 14 amino acids in the CDR3, from cysteine to phenylalanine inclusive. Of the read, only the CDR3 DNA is kept; its 42 bases are in frame from base 1. Per the germline V gene, SGHRS is the CDR1 and YFSETQ is the CDR2. Germline trimming: 0 bases from V, 5 bases from J; junction bases outside gene matches: 3.